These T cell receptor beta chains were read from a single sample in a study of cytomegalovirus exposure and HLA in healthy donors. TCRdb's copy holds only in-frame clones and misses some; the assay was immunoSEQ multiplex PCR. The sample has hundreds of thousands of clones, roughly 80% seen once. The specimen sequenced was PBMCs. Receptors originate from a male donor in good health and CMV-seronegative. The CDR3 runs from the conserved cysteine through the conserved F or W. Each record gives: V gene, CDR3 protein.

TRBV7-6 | CASSLFTSGSAYNEQFF
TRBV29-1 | CSVNRGLNTEAFF
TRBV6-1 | CASRGPGSGNEQFF
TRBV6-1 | CASSETREGEANTGELFF
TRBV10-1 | CASSVSRSGSGRTNEQFF
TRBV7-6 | CASSPPAGGPGEQYF
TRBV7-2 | CASSVDIYGYTF
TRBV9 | CASSVAAGGSYEQYF
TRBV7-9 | CSSSLPTDTTEAFF
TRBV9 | CASSPSGLLQETQYF
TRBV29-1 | CSVDDGTPTPGELFF
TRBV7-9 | CASSFPLREAGREQYF
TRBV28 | CASSAAGGPRTGELFF
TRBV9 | CASSVGLRLTDTQYF
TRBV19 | CASIFSRGPSTGELFF
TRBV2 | CASRGQTGEKLFF
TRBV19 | CASKPYLTSGSGEQYF
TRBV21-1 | CASSKARQGAANEKLFF
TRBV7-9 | CASSLHTGGDVGYTF
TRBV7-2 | CASSSGQGWADTQYF
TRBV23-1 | CASSRTGKLRNNKAGGLDGYTF
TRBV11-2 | CASSSIRRQSTYGYTF
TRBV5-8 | CASTPPTGGETQYF
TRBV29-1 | CSVVDVRDNEQFF
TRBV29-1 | CSGGQGASGYTF
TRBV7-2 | CASSLAFGTGVWREKLYEQYF
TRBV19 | CASSTGTSRADTQYF
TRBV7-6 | CASSSITGNQPQHF
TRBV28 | CASSPAGAGDAYEQYF
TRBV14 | CASSQSETSGRNEQFF
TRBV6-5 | CASSPLAGGYTF
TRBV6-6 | CASSPTGSSYEQYF
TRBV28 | CASSPRTGVEKLFF
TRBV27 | CASSRDLGYEQYF
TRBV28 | CASSPPGVPGANVLTF
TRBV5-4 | CASRSRGGLAATGELFF
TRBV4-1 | CASSQGDRGQDTQYF
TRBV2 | CASSVGLAGGGTQYF
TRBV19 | CASSSGPYNEQFF
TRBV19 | CASSGLLRLSGLYGYTF
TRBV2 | CASILIRGDNEQFF
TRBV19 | CASSISGAKQETQYF
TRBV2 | CASSAGRRLNTEAFF
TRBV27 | CASSSRLAGQTSTDTQYF
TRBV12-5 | CASGLVPPAGGRSYNEQFF
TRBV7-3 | CASSLRTSGINEQFF
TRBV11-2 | CASSSVGGRAHGELFF
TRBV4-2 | CASSQALRGLNEQFF
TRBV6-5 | CASSYGAQANQPQHF
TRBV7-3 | CASSPFPGTGDSYNEQFF
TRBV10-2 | CASRSRTSRDGNEQFF
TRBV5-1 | CASSLELADNYEQYF
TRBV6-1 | CASSDSGAPFYGYTF
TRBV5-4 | CASSLDRATGNTIYF
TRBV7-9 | CASSLDGQGDYEQYF
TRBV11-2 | CASRLAGSDTQYF